The present T cell receptor (beta chain) was sequenced within a study of blood T cell repertoires in COVID-19. Study-level information: Acute and convalescent COVID-19 samples came from the United States, Italy and Spain. Sources were T cells, B-cell-depleted T cells, or PBMCs; the material itself was cDNA or gDNA.

Trimming cost V 0 bases and J 10 bases; bases outside gene matches: 11. Per germline, CDR1 LGHNA and CDR2 YNFKEQ. CDR3 length equals 16 residues. How the authors handled the data: Using reference gene primer amplification, nucleated cell counts were estimated. The table came from immunoSEQ multiplex PCR; TCRdb's copy has only in-frame clones and leaves some out. That table is the source of V, J and clone size, and D and trimming were worked out from the DNA. The sample shows some 98,000 clones, 65% to 90% of them seen only once. Material for sequencing was peripheral blood. V is TRBV4-2 and J is TRBJ2-1; 8 nucleotides align to TRBD2. The clonotype comes from an older man with active or convalescent COVID-19. CDR3 loop: CASSQEGSGAPREQFF. Here the CDR3 DNA reads TGTGCCAGCAGCCAAGAGGGTAGCGGGGCCCCTCGGGAGCAGTTCTTC.